This T cell receptor beta chain stems from a study of T cell responses to AZD1222 COVID-19 vaccine. Study-wide findings and caveats: The CD4 TCRs associated with vaccination extended across spike and predominated at 160-218 and 743-854. The donors showed a predominance of white British ancestry and of females, with possible underestimation of clonal diversity. All repertoire sampling was performed exclusively after the peak T cell response. Epitopes outside B.1.351 and B.1.1.7 mutated regions reportedly drew nearly half of spike TCRs.

CDR3 length: 15 residues. The germline gives CDR1 SGHAT, CDR2 FQNNGV. The V and J ends lost 1 base and 1 base respectively, with 10 bases between them. Details on this clone: Its antigen is not identified.

TCRdb keeps only in-frame clones here, not all; method: immunoSEQ multiplex PCR. Of 55,000 to 85,000 clones listed, 84% are singletons. The TCR sequence derives from an adult in good health. V gene TRBV11-2 combines with J gene TRBJ1-1; tentative D call: TRBD1 (6 bases). Here the sequenced sample was peripheral blood, taken on day 0 of AZD1222 vaccination. This chain's CDR3 is CASSLVWTANTEAFF. DNA for the CDR3: TGTGCCAGCAGCTTAGTATGGACAGCGAACACTGAAGCTTTCTTT.